This T cell receptor beta chain was captured in a study of monozygotic twins with inflammatory bowel disease. Donors each contributed one blood sample measuring about 2.4 ml. TCRdb reprocessed the 5' RACE reads and keeps a single row for each CDR3 protein, giving no DNA. This sample lists fewer than 400,000 distinct CDR3 sequences; its ten largest clones have 5.5% to 6.5%. This CDR3 has 13 residues. Looked up from germline, CDR1 is LGHDT and CDR2 is YNNKEL (reference sequence). This receptor was identified in a human donor with ulcerative colitis or Crohn's disease, or a healthy co-twin of an affected twin (not recorded which). The sequenced sample consisted of blood. The chain couples TRBV3-1 to TRBJ1-2. Here the CDR3 reads CASSQDGNYGYTF.